This T cell receptor beta chain was profiled in a study of CXCR3-negative and CXCR3-positive naive CD8 T cells. General study results and limits: For CXCR3-positive naive cells, TRB CDR3s were more hydrophobic than those of CXCR3-negative naive cells.

Germline CDR1 MNHEY, CDR2 SMNVEV (reference sequence). This CDR3 contains 11 residues. Of note for this clonotype: Antigen: not known.

Via 5' RACE with UMI labels, TRB cDNA libraries were prepared. TCRdb reanalyzed the 5' RACE reads, giving one entry per CDR3 protein sequence and no DNA. Recorded for this sample: 60,000 to 70,000 distinct CDR3 sequences. The chain has TRBV27 and TRBJ2-1; the TRBD1 assignment by TCRdb is unverifiable without DNA. The receptor's source is a human donor in good health. Some clones in this sample may be carry-over from other donors' samples. Material: naive CXCR3+ CD8+ T cells from blood. The subset was: CD45RO-CCR7+CD27+CD95- naive CD8+ T cells expressing CXCR3 (TNR3+). CDR3 sequence: CASSFQGEQSF.